What follows are 7 T cell receptor beta chains derived from one specimen sequenced in a study of cytomegalovirus exposure and HLA in healthy donors. Profiling relied on immunoSEQ multiplex PCR, and the TCRdb table lists in-frame clones only, not all of them. The sample contains about 160,000 clones, about 86% of which appear only once. The sample taken for sequencing was PBMCs. The source is a woman in her twenties or thirties in good health and CMV-seronegative.

This chain uses TRBV19 with TRBJ1-6; no clear D. Germline V lookup: CDR1 LNHDA, CDR2 SQIVND (reference sequence). V lost 3 bases to trimming and J lost 7 bases, with 10 bases between them. This CDR3 is built from 14 residues. As DNA, the CDR3 is TGTGCCAGTAGTATCGCCAGCCCCAATTCACCCCTCCACTTT. Protein: CASSIASPNSPLHF.

This rearrangement joins TRBV6-5 to TRBJ2-3, with D unclear. The ends were cut back, 6 bases at V and 3 bases at J, with 13 bases in the middle. The CDR3 has 14 amino acids. The germline gives CDR1 MNHEY, CDR2 SVGAGI. CDR3 sequence reads: CASRETRTTDTQYF. CDR3 DNA sequence: TGTGCCAGCAGAGAGACACGAACGACAGATACGCAGTATTTT.

The V gene is TRBV5-5, the J gene TRBJ2-1; 12 bases map to TRBD1. The germline V gene has CDR1 SGHKS and CDR2 YYEKEE (reference sequence). The CDR3 extends over 15 amino acids. J gave up 7 bases and V 0 bases, and 2 bases lay outside the gene matches. In DNA, the CDR3 is TGTGCCAGCAGCTTGGTGGGACAGGGGGCGAATGAGCAGTTCTTC. It translates to CASSLVGQGANEQFF.

This clone was recorded only once. V gene TRBV6-5 combines with J gene TRBJ1-2, with D perhaps matching TRBD1 (5 bases). V was cut by 7 bases and J by 4 bases, with 13 bases left in between. The germline V gene has CDR1 MNHEY and CDR2 SVGAGI. CDR3 length equals 13 residues. CDR3 coding DNA: TGTGCCAGCACCCCGCAGGGAGTCTATGGCTACACCTTC. It is translated as CASTPQGVYGYTF.

CDR3 nucleotide sequence: TGTGCCAGCAGCCAAGGGGACGGAAATTCACCCCTCCACTTT. This translates into CASSQGDGNSPLHF. The chain is built from TRBV4-2 and TRBJ1-6; a possible D gene is TRBD1 (5 bases). Trimming took 1 base from V and 7 from J, leaving 8 bases between them. CDR3 size: 14 residues. The V gene's germline CDR1 is LGHNA and CDR2 YNFKEQ.

This chain joins TRBV7-9 and TRBJ1-5, with 8 bases aligning to TRBD1. Germline loops: CDR1 SEHNR, CDR2 FQNEAQ (reference sequence). V shed 4 bases and J 4 bases; nucleotides not matched to a gene: 6. The CDR3 runs to 15 residues. The chain's CDR3 is CASSSGTGLNQPQHF. In nucleotides, the CDR3 is TGTGCCAGCAGCTCCGGGACAGGCTTAAATCAGCCCCAGCATTTT.

The V gene is TRBV9, the J gene TRBJ2-1; D unclear. Germline values: CDR1 SGDLS, CDR2 YYNGEE. The CDR3 runs 15 residues. V lost 3 bases to trimming and J lost 4 bases, with 14 bases between them. CDR3 sequence: CASSDTSTPYNEQFF. DNA of the CDR3: TGTGCCAGCAGCGACACTTCCACCCCGTACAATGAGCAGTTCTTC.